This T cell receptor beta chain is from a study of T cell responses to AZD1222 COVID-19 vaccine. Measured with immunoSEQ multiplex PCR; TCRdb has only the in-frame clones, and not every one. The sample shows roughly 120,000 clones, 85% to 90% of them seen only once. Whole-study results and caveats: Elevations in Spike-specific TCR breadth and depth followed administration of two AZD1222 doses.

The CDR3 length is 13 residues. Germline V gene lookup returns CDR1 SGHVS and CDR2 FNYEAQ. V lost 5 bases and J lost 1, with 8 bases in between. A word on this clone: Its target is not known.

The TCR was taken from an adult who received the AZD1222 COVID-19 vaccine. The specimen was peripheral blood, collected 28 days after the second AZD1222 dose. The chain links TRBV7-6 to TRBJ1-1, with unresolved D. The CDR3 is CASSPDENTEAFF. CDR3 nucleotides: TGTGCCAGCAGCCCGGACGAGAACACTGAAGCTTTCTTT.